The text below deals with one T cell receptor beta chain. Its matching antigen is unknown. Using immunoSEQ multiplex PCR, the repertoire was profiled, and TCRdb retains in-frame clones only, with some absent. Among 400,000 to 500,000 clones listed, around 80% were seen once. The data were taken from a study of shared clonotypes between healthy human individuals. Regarding the study as a whole: An expected dependence of interdonor clonotype sharing on sequencing depth was noted. Sampling used blood alone; tissue repertoires probably differ.

HIV-negative, healthy adults without recent acute infections or vaccinations were the donors. The study drew all its donors from Caucasian adults living in Nashville, Tennessee. V trimming: 4 bases; J trimming: 0 bases; junction bases outside the gene matches: 8. This CDR3 has 16 amino acids. Germline assignment: CDR1 SQVTM and CDR2 ANQGSEA. This TCR was recovered from a woman in her thirties or forties in good health. Some clones in this sample may be carry-over from other donors' samples. Sequenced: PBMCs. This chain joins TRBV29-1 and TRBJ2-1, with TRBD2 matching 8 bases. Written as DNA, the CDR3 is TGCAGCGTTGTACCACTAGCGGCTAGCTCCTACAATGAGCAGTTCTTC. Translating gives CSVVPLAASSYNEQFF.